These T cell receptor beta chains were read from a single sample in a study of cytomegalovirus exposure and HLA in healthy donors. Sequencing used immunoSEQ multiplex PCR; TCRdb keeps in-frame clones, though not all of them. The sample yields under 200,000 clones, around 80% seen once. The sample was PBMCs. These TCRs come from a young man in good health and CMV-seronegative. Each CDR3 is given with its conserved first and last residue. Each record gives: J gene, clone size, V gene, D gene, CDR3 protein, CDR3 DNA. The D gene is left open where the match is weak. The listing skips clone size in some rows; elsewhere it reads once, few, many or a size class.

>TRBJ1-3|.|TRBV9|.
CASSPYPTTRNTIYF
TGTGCCAGCAGCCCTTATCCAACTACCCGAAACACCATATATTTT
>TRBJ2-7|.|TRBV5-1|TRBD1
CASSFTGGNYEQYF
TGCGCCAGCAGCTTTACAGGGGGTAACTACGAGCAGTACTTC
>TRBJ2-7|few|TRBV13|.
CASSQNPGATYEQYF
TGTGCCAGCAGCCAAAACCCCGGAGCCACGTACGAGCAGTACTTC
>TRBJ2-3|.|TRBV7-2|.
CASRTSTDTQYF
TGTGCCAGCAGGACAAGCACAGATACGCAGTATTTT
>TRBJ1-1|.|TRBV6-5|TRBD1
CASSYSTGYGTEAFF
TGTGCCAGCAGTTACTCGACAGGGTATGGCACTGAAGCTTTCTTT
>TRBJ1-4|once|TRBV28|.
CASHEEEGREKLFF
TGTGCCAGCCACGAGGAGGAGGGGCGTGAAAAACTGTTTTTT
>TRBJ2-1|.|TRBV7-2|TRBD2
CASSSPTSHNEQFF
TGTGCCAGCAGCTCCCCGACTAGCCACAATGAGCAGTTCTTC
>TRBJ1-4|.|TRBV5-1|.
CASSSGGSDEKLFF
TGCGCCAGCAGCTCGGGGGGTAGTGATGAAAAACTGTTTTTT
>TRBJ2-7|.|TRBV5-8|TRBD1
CASSWGDRGSHEQYF
TGTGCCAGCAGCTGGGGGGACAGGGGTTCCCACGAGCAGTACTTC
>TRBJ2-7|.|TRBV6-5|.
CASSRGTKYEQYF
TGTGCCAGCAGCCGCGGGACCAAGTACGAGCAGTACTTC
>TRBJ2-3|once|TRBV19|.
CASSIGRSTDTQYF
TGTGCCAGTAGTATTGGGCGAAGCACAGATACGCAGTATTTT
>TRBJ1-4|.|TRBV10-3|TRBD1
CAISLNRGNNEKLFF
TGTGCCATCAGTCTGAACAGGGGAAATAATGAAAAACTGTTTTTT
>TRBJ2-7|.|TRBV7-9|.
CASSRGAYEQYF
TGTGCCAGCAGCCGAGGAGCCTACGAGCAGTACTTC
>TRBJ2-5|.|TRBV28|.
CASSSPRRGFEETQYF
TGTGCCAGCAGTTCCCCCCGGCGGGGTTTTGAAGAGACCCAGTACTTC
>TRBJ1-6|.|TRBV5-1|.
CASSLGGDVNSPLHF
TGCGCCAGCAGCTTGGGGGGGGATGTGAATTCACCCCTCCACTTT
>TRBJ2-1|.|TRBV13|.
CASSLARLNEQFF
TGTGCCAGCAGCTTAGCCCGACTCAATGAGCAGTTCTTC
>TRBJ2-2|.|TRBV2|.
CASSEDTFTGELFF
TGTGCCAGCAGTGAAGACACATTCACCGGGGAGCTGTTTTTT
>TRBJ2-7|.|TRBV11-1|TRBD2
CASSSRFGTSNTYEQYF
TGTGCCAGCAGCTCAAGATTCGGGACTAGCAACACCTACGAGCAGTACTTC
>TRBJ2-3|.|TRBV7-9|TRBD1
CASSSDRGLADTQYF
TGTGCCAGCAGCTCGGACAGGGGCCTGGCAGATACGCAGTATTTT
>TRBJ1-5|.|TRBV28|TRBD1
CASSSYHRTGTGGGNQPQHF
TGTGCCAGCAGTTCATACCACAGAACCGGGACAGGGGGCGGAAATCAGCCCCAGCATTTT
>TRBJ2-4|.|TRBV4-1|TRBD2
CASSQPGLQTLIQYF
TGCGCCAGCAGCCAACCGGGACTACAGACCCTGATTCAGTACTTC
>TRBJ1-4|.|TRBV4-2|.
CASSQDPTNEKLFF
TGTGCCAGCAGCCAAGATCCGACTAATGAAAAACTGTTTTTT
>TRBJ2-1|.|TRBV14|TRBD1
CASSQDSGTADWGYNEQFF
TGTGCCAGCAGCCAAGACAGTGGGACAGCAGACTGGGGCTACAATGAGCAGTTCTTC
>TRBJ2-7|.|TRBV28|.
CASSFRTRGVDEQYF
TGTGCCAGCAGTTTTCGTACCAGGGGCGTTGACGAGCAGTACTTC
>TRBJ2-1|.|TRBV11-3|TRBD2
CASSPLGGSTEQFF
TGTGCCAGCAGCCCCCTTGGCGGGAGTACTGAGCAGTTCTTC
>TRBJ2-4|.|TRBV18|TRBD1
CASSRSGTAGTLAKNIQYF
TGTGCCAGCTCACGGTCCGGGACAGCCGGGACACTAGCCAAAAACATTCAGTACTTC
>TRBJ2-3|.|TRBV19|TRBD2
CASSGWGLAGVATDTQYF
TGTGCCAGTAGTGGTTGGGGACTAGCGGGGGTTGCCACAGATACGCAGTATTTT
>TRBJ1-4|.|TRBV5-6|.
CASSFSGRREKLFF
TGTGCCAGCAGCTTTTCGGGAAGAAGGGAAAAACTGTTTTTT